A selection of T cell receptor beta chains follows, all from one sample in a study of identical twins. TCRdb re-analysed the 5' RACE reads in MiXCR, keeping a single row per CDR3 protein. The table records some 1,700,000 distinct CDR3 sequences, less than 40% of them present only once. Material for sequencing was cord blood. The receptors were gathered from a newborn girl in good health. CDR3s include the opening cysteine and the closing phenylalanine or tryptophan. The D gene is left open where the match is weak. Rows give clone size only sometimes, using once, few, many, or a class for an expanded clone.

size,J,V,D,DNA,CDR3
NA,TRBJ2-2,TRBV29-1,TRBD2,TGCAGCGTTGCTCAGGGAGGGACCGGGGAGCTGTTTTTT,CSVAQGGTGELFF
NA,TRBJ2-4,TRBV14,NA,TGTGCCAGCAGCTATAACGGGAGCGTCAAAAACATTCAGTACTTC,CASSYNGSVKNIQYF
NA,TRBJ2-1,TRBV20-1,NA,TGCAGTGCTACCAATATAGCTAAACCGTACAATGAGCAGTTCTTC,CSATNIAKPYNEQFF
few,TRBJ1-6,TRBV20-1,NA,TGCAGTGCTAGGGAGGATCAGGGGTATAATTCACCCCTCCACTTT,CSAREDQGYNSPLHF
many,TRBJ2-3,TRBV12-3/TRBV12-4,TRBD2,TGTGCCAGCAGTCGGACTAGCGGGGGGGATACGCAGTATTTT,CASSRTSGGDTQYF
NA,TRBJ2-3,TRBV20-1,TRBD2,TGCAGTGCTAGAGAAACGCGACAGCGGGAGGGCATTAGCACAGATACGCAGTATTTT,CSARETRQREGISTDTQYF
few,TRBJ2-1,TRBV13,NA,TGTGCCAGCAACCGCGGGCCGAGCTCCTACAATGAGCAGTTCTTC,CASNRGPSSYNEQFF
NA,TRBJ2-7,TRBV10-3,NA,TGTGCCATCAGTGAAGTGACTAACCCCTACGAGCAGTACTTC,CAISEVTNPYEQYF
NA,TRBJ2-5,TRBV10-3,NA,TGTGCCATCAGTGCTCGGGATATCAAAGAGACCCAGTACTTC,CAISARDIKETQYF
NA,TRBJ2-1,TRBV2,TRBD2,TGTGCCAGCAGCGTCGGACTAGCGGCTACCTACAATGAGCAGTTCTTC,CASSVGLAATYNEQFF
NA,TRBJ2-7,TRBV6-2/TRBV6-3,TRBD2,TGTGCCAGCAGTCCCGGTTGGGTAGCGGGTACCTACGAGCAGTACTTC,CASSPGWVAGTYEQYF
NA,TRBJ2-5,TRBV24-1,NA,TGTGCCACCGCCAAGAACAATGAGCAGTACTTC,CATAKNNEQYF
NA,TRBJ2-7,TRBV7-2,TRBD1,TGTGCCAGCAGCTCACAGGGATCAGGGTCCCAGGGGGATGAGCAGTACTTC,CASSSQGSGSQGDEQYF
many,TRBJ2-1,TRBV27,NA,TGTGCCAGCAGTTTGTCGCTCTTAAATGAGCAGTTCTTC,CASSLSLLNEQFF
few,TRBJ2-1,TRBV14,TRBD1,TGTGCCAGCGGACAGGGGGGTCACGATGAGCAGTTCTTC,CASGQGGHDEQFF
NA,TRBJ2-3,TRBV7-2,TRBD2,TGTGCCAGCAGCTTAGAGCTAGCGGGACGCCGCACGCAGTATTTT,CASSLELAGRRTQYF
NA,TRBJ2-3,TRBV7-8,TRBD2,TGTGCCAGCAGCGTTTATAGCGGGAAGTCCACAGATACGCAGTATTTT,CASSVYSGKSTDTQYF
few,TRBJ1-5,TRBV15,TRBD1,TGTGCCACCAGCAGAGGCGACAGGGGGAATCAGCCCCAGCATTTT,CATSRGDRGNQPQHF
few,TRBJ2-7,TRBV12-3/TRBV12-4,NA,TGTGCCAGCAGTTTTTCACTGCCCGGCTACGAGCAGTACTTC,CASSFSLPGYEQYF
once,TRBJ2-2,TRBV5-5,TRBD2,TGTGCCAGCAGCTTGGCCGGGACTAACGCCGGGGAGCTGTTTTTT,CASSLAGTNAGELFF
NA,TRBJ1-1,TRBV5-1,NA,TGCGCCAGCAGCTTGCAGGGGAACCGTTGGACTGAAGCTTTCTTT,CASSLQGNRWTEAFF
few,TRBJ2-7,TRBV20-1,NA,TGCAGTGCTAGGACTACCACCTACGAGCAGTACTTC,CSARTTTYEQYF
NA,TRBJ2-3,TRBV5-1,NA,TGCGCCAGCAGCACCTCGACAGTCACAGATACGCAGTATTTT,CASSTSTVTDTQYF
NA,TRBJ1-2,TRBV3-1,NA,TGTGCCAGCAGCCAGAATTCAGCGTCTAACTATGGCTACACCTTC,CASSQNSASNYGYTF
NA,TRBJ1-1,TRBV13,NA,TGTGCCAGCAGCTTAACTCTGAGGAACACTGAAGCTTTCTTT,CASSLTLRNTEAFF
NA,TRBJ1-5,TRBV28,NA,TGTGCCAGCGCCGGGGGGGTTAGCAATCAGCCCCAGCATTTT,CASAGGVSNQPQHF
NA,TRBJ2-5,TRBV11-2,TRBD2,TGTGCCAGCAGCTTAGGACTAGCGGGAGGGCCGCGGGAGACCCAGTACTTC,CASSLGLAGGPRETQYF
many,TRBJ2-1,TRBV6-6,NA,TGTGCCAGCAGATCGGACTCGAACAATGAGCAGTTCTTC,CASRSDSNNEQFF
NA,TRBJ2-5,TRBV25-1,NA,TGTGCCAGCAGTGACCTAGGGGCCGGGGAAGAGACCCAGTACTTC,CASSDLGAGEETQYF
NA,TRBJ1-1,TRBV10-3,NA,TGTGCTGGAGGTAGGGGTCGGGCTGAAGCTTTCTTT,CAGGRGRAEAFF
NA,TRBJ2-1,TRBV5-6,NA,TGTGCCAGCAGCTACAGCGCATCGAGGCAGTTCTTC,CASSYSASRQFF
few,TRBJ2-7,TRBV20-1,TRBD1,TGCAGTGCTAGACCCTGGGGGGGGACAGGGGGCAACGACGAGCAGTACTTC,CSARPWGGTGGNDEQYF
NA,TRBJ2-2,TRBV2,NA,TGTGCCAGCAAAGCGTCCGGGGAGCTGTTTTTT,CASKASGELFF
NA,TRBJ2-3,TRBV3-1,TRBD2,TGTGCCAGCAGCCTAGCGGGGGGCTTCACAGATATGCAGTATTTT,CASSLAGGFTDMQYF
NA,TRBJ1-6,TRBV14,TRBD1,TGTGCCAGCAGCCCTTGGACAGGCTCTGATTCACCCCTCCACTTT,CASSPWTGSDSPLHF
NA,TRBJ2-1,TRBV12-5,NA,TGTGCTAGTGGCCTTGGGGGCTACAATGAGCAGTTCTTC,CASGLGGYNEQFF
few,TRBJ2-3,TRBV20-1,TRBD2,TGCAGTGCCAAGCGGGAGTCAGATACGCAGTATTTT,CSAKRESDTQYF
NA,TRBJ2-1,TRBV27,NA,TGTGCCAGCAGTTGGGGCGTTCGCGGGGTGGTCCATGAGCAGTTCTTC,CASSWGVRGVVHEQFF
NA,TRBJ2-1,TRBV28,TRBD2,TGTGCCACCCAACCGGGACTAGCGGCATCACAGTTCTTC,CATQPGLAASQFF
NA,TRBJ2-7,TRBV27,TRBD1,TGTGCCAGCAGTCCCCTCCGGGACAGGGGGCTGGACGAGCAGTACTTC,CASSPLRDRGLDEQYF
NA,TRBJ2-1,TRBV25-1,TRBD2,TGTGCCAGCAGTGGACCAATTAGCGGGAGGGCCCAGAATGAGCAGTTCTTC,CASSGPISGRAQNEQFF
few,TRBJ1-4,TRBV4-2,NA,TGTGCCAGCCAGACAGAGGGAACTAATGAAAAACTGTTTTTT,CASQTEGTNEKLFF
few,TRBJ1-4,TRBV4-1,NA,TGCGCCAGCAGCCAAGGGCCCACCTTTGCAACTAATGAAAAACTGTTTTTT,CASSQGPTFATNEKLFF
NA,TRBJ2-3,TRBV20-1,NA,TGCAGTGCTAGAGATCGACCCCGGAGCACAGATACGCAGTATTTT,CSARDRPRSTDTQYF
few,TRBJ2-3,TRBV7-2,TRBD2,TGTGCCAGCAGCTTTTTAGCGGGGACCCCCACAGATACGCAGTATTTT,CASSFLAGTPTDTQYF
NA,TRBJ2-5,TRBV10-3,TRBD2,TGTGCCACCAGAGCCTCGGGACTAGCTGACTCCTACAATGAGCAGTACTTC,CATRASGLADSYNEQYF
NA,TRBJ1-2,TRBV6-1,NA,TGTGCCAGCAGTGAAGCCCAAAAGGGGAGCTACACCTTC,CASSEAQKGSYTF
many,TRBJ2-7,TRBV27,TRBD2,TGTGCCAGCAGTTTAAGACTAGCGGGAGGCCAGGGCTACGAGCAGTACTTC,CASSLRLAGGQGYEQYF
once,TRBJ1-5,TRBV20-1,TRBD1,TGCAGTGCCAGACGGGACAGGCAGGGGAATCAGCCCCAGCATTTT,CSARRDRQGNQPQHF
NA,TRBJ2-5,TRBV11-2,TRBD2,TGTGCCAGCAGCTTAGCCCCCCGGGGGGGAGAGACCCAGTACTTC,CASSLAPRGGETQYF
NA,TRBJ1-5,TRBV24-1,NA,TGTGCCACCAGTGATGAAAAGGGACCGCTCAATCAGCCCCAGCATTTT,CATSDEKGPLNQPQHF
once,TRBJ2-1,TRBV27,TRBD2,TGTGCCAGCACCCTGCGGGGGGGACTGTACAATGAGCAGTTCTTC,CASTLRGGLYNEQFF
NA,TRBJ2-1,TRBV24-1,NA,TGTGCCACCAGTGATTTGGGGGTGCAGTTCTTC,CATSDLGVQFF
few,TRBJ2-3,TRBV6-1,NA,TGTGCCAGCAGGGCACTAGCACCAGATACGCAGTATTTT,CASRALAPDTQYF
NA,TRBJ2-3,TRBV4-2,NA,TGTGCCAGCAGCCAAAAGCTCTTGACAGATACGCAGTATTTT,CASSQKLLTDTQYF